A selection of T cell receptor beta chains follows, all from one sample in a study of T cells after posttransplantation cyclophosphamide. The assay was immunoSEQ multiplex PCR, and TCRdb's table has in-frame clones only and misses some. The table lists about 16,000 clones, approximately 90% of them singletons. The material was CD4+ T cells sorted from blood, obtained after allogeneic stem cell transplant with posttransplant cyclophosphamide. These receptors all come from a male patient in his sixties who received an allogeneic stem cell transplant from a related donor and was CMV-positive. The T cells may come from the graft donor. The CDR3 runs from the conserved cysteine through the conserved F or W. A D gene is named only where the DNA matches it firmly. Size tells how often a clone was seen (once, few, many) or the class of an expanded clone, and some rows leave it out.

TRBV27	TRBJ2-1	NA	TRBD2	TGTGCCAGCAGTCGCCTTGGGGGGGGATCCTACAATGAGCAGTTCTTC	CASSRLGGGSYNEQFF
TRBV7-9	TRBJ2-1	NA	NA	TGTGCCAGCAGTTTCCACGCCGGCCAGGGAGAGCAGTTCTTC	CASSFHAGQGEQFF
TRBV27	TRBJ1-1	NA	TRBD1	TGTGCCAGCAGTTTTGGGGGGAGCAGGGGGTTAACTGAAGCTTTCTTT	CASSFGGSRGLTEAFF
TRBV6-6	TRBJ2-1	NA	TRBD1	TGTGCCAGCAGTCCAGGGGGCGTGGGGTTCTTC	CASSPGGVGFF
TRBV5-3	TRBJ2-7	NA	NA	TGTGCAAAGAACGGCGGGGAGAACGACGAGCAGTACTTC	CAKNGGENDEQYF
TRBV5-1	TRBJ1-2	NA	TRBD1	TGCGCCAGCAGTTTCTCCGGGACAGGGGATTCAACCTTC	CASSFSGTGDSTF
TRBV2	TRBJ1-6	NA	NA	TGTGCCAGCAGGTTAAGGGGTCAGTATAATTCACCCCTCCACTTT	CASRLRGQYNSPLHF
TRBV5-1	TRBJ1-5	NA	NA	TGCGCCAGCAGCTTGTGGGGCGCGGGCAATCAGCCCCAGCATTTT	CASSLWGAGNQPQHF
TRBV15	TRBJ2-2	NA	NA	TGTGCCACCAGCAGAGAGGCCAACACCGGGGAGCTGTTTTTT	CATSREANTGELFF
TRBV7-6	TRBJ1-3	NA	NA	TGTGCCAGCAGCCTCACAGGGTTTGGAAACACCATATATTTT	CASSLTGFGNTIYF
TRBV5-1	TRBJ2-7	NA	NA	TGCGCCAGCAGCTTGGAGGCAGGGGATTCCTACGAGCAGTACTTC	CASSLEAGDSYEQYF
TRBV4-2	TRBJ2-3	NA	NA	TGTGCCAGCAGCCAAGATCTGGGACTTGGTACACAAGATACGCAGTATTTT	CASSQDLGLGTQDTQYF
TRBV7-6	TRBJ1-2	NA	TRBD1	TGTGCCAGCAGCTTATTGCCGGGACAGGGCAGCTATGGCTACACCTTC	CASSLLPGQGSYGYTF
TRBV5-1	TRBJ2-1	NA	TRBD2	TGCGCCAGCAGCGCGACTAGCGGGGGGGCCGCCTACAATGAGCAGTTCTTC	CASSATSGGAAYNEQFF
TRBV5-1	TRBJ1-1	once	NA	TGCGCCAGCAGCTTGTACCCTGGACAGATGAACACTGAAGCTTTCTTT	CASSLYPGQMNTEAFF
TRBV11-1	TRBJ1-6	NA	NA	TGTGCCAGCAGCTTGCCGAGGGGGGGTTCACCCCTCCACTTT	CASSLPRGGSPLHF
TRBV11-2	TRBJ1-5	NA	NA	TGTGCCAGCAGCTTAGATAGCCAGGGCGTCCAGCCCCAGCATTTT	CASSLDSQGVQPQHF
TRBV6-5	TRBJ2-7	NA	NA	TGTGCCAGCAGGGGCAACGGCGAGCAGTACTTC	CASRGNGEQYF
TRBV4-3	TRBJ2-7	once	NA	TGCGCCAGCAGCCAAGATTTACAGGACTACTACGAGCAGTACTTC	CASSQDLQDYYEQYF
TRBV6-5	TRBJ1-3	NA	TRBD1	TGTGCCAGCAGTTATACAGGGGTCTCTGGAAACACCATATATTTT	CASSYTGVSGNTIYF
TRBV9	TRBJ2-5	NA	TRBD1	TGTGCCAGCAGCGTAGGGGACAGAACGTCGGAGACCCAGTACTTC	CASSVGDRTSETQYF
TRBV19	TRBJ2-2	NA	NA	TGTGCCAGTACCCGGCCCGGAGGCACCGGGGAGCTGTTTTTT	CASTRPGGTGELFF
TRBV6-5	TRBJ1-1	NA	NA	TGTGCCAGCAGTTACTCGATAGATAGGGGGGCTTTCTTT	CASSYSIDRGAFF
TRBV10-2	TRBJ1-6	NA	NA	TGCGCCGGGTCACAGAGCTATAATTCCCCCCTCCACTTT	CAGSQSYNSPLHF
TRBV10-3	TRBJ2-1	NA	TRBD2	TGTGCCATCAGTGAAAGTACTAGCGGGGGTGGGGGTGAGCAGTTCTTC	CAISESTSGGGGEQFF
TRBV4-3	TRBJ1-4	NA	NA	TGCGCCAGCAGCCAAGATCTGAACAGCGGAGAAAAACTGTTTTTT	CASSQDLNSGEKLFF
TRBV4-3	TRBJ2-5	NA	NA	TGCGCCAGCAGCCCCTTGGCGGGGGCCCTACAAGAGACCCAGTACTTC	CASSPLAGALQETQYF
TRBV18	TRBJ2-2	NA	TRBD1	TGTGCCAGCTCACCACCTACAGGGGGGAACACCGGGGAGCTGTTTTTT	CASSPPTGGNTGELFF
TRBV11-1	TRBJ2-3	NA	NA	TGTGCCAGCAGCTTTCAGACTAGCACAGATACGCAGTATTTT	CASSFQTSTDTQYF
TRBV6-6	TRBJ1-5	once	TRBD1	TGTGCCAGCAGAACCCAAGGGACAGGGGGTGGGCCCCAGCATTTT	CASRTQGTGGGPQHF
TRBV5-1	TRBJ2-5	NA	NA	TGCGCCAGCAGTCGCACAGGAGTCATCCAAGAGACCCAGTACTTC	CASSRTGVIQETQYF
TRBV5-4	TRBJ1-1	NA	NA	TGTGCCAGCAGCTTGTTTAGTCTGGACACTGACACTGAAGCTTTCTTT	CASSLFSLDTDTEAFF
TRBV5-5	TRBJ1-1	NA	NA	TGTGCCAGCACCTTCCGTCCAGAAATGCTGAACACTGAAGCTTTCTTT	CASTFRPEMLNTEAFF
TRBV5-5	TRBJ1-5	NA	NA	TGTGCCAGCAGCTTGGAAGCTAGCAATCAGCCCCAGCATTTT	CASSLEASNQPQHF
TRBV11-2	TRBJ1-6	NA	NA	TGTGCCAGCAGCTTAGATTATATAGCCATATTTTCACCCCTCCACTTT	CASSLDYIAIFSPLHF
TRBV28	TRBJ1-1	NA	NA	TGTGCCAGCGAGGAGGTTTATAACACTGAAGCTTTCTTT	CASEEVYNTEAFF
TRBV27	TRBJ2-7	NA	TRBD2	TGTGCCAGCAGTTCGACTAGCGGTCACTACGAGCAGTACTTC	CASSSTSGHYEQYF
TRBV30	TRBJ1-1	NA	NA	TGTGCCTGGAGTGTGGGAGCTGAAGCTTTCTTT	CAWSVGAEAFF
TRBV11-2	TRBJ2-3	NA	NA	TGTGCCAGCACAACTATTGGGTTTGGGGATACGCAGTATTTT	CASTTIGFGDTQYF
TRBV25-1	TRBJ1-1	NA	TRBD1	TGTGCCAGCAGTGAAGCCCGGACAGGGGGCACTGAAGCTTTCTTT	CASSEARTGGTEAFF
TRBV25-1	TRBJ1-1	once	TRBD1	TGTGCCAGCACGCCGACAGGGGAGAGAACTGAAGCTTTCTTT	CASTPTGERTEAFF